The rows below give T cell receptor beta chains drawn from one sample of a study of early T cells in non-severe SARS-CoV-2 infection. TCRdb called the 5' RACE reads again in MiXCR, with one record for every CDR3 protein. Of about 39,000 distinct CDR3 sequences listed, roughly 4.7% are singletons. Sequenced material: whole blood. The receptors stem from an adult who was a healthcare worker with PCR-confirmed SARS-CoV-2 infection or an uninfected control (not recorded which). The CDR3 runs from the conserved cysteine through the conserved F or W. A D gene is named only where the DNA matches it firmly. A clone size is listed for some rows: how often the clone was seen (once, few, many), or a class if it is expanded.

clone_size d_call j_call v_call cdr3_aa cdr3_nt
few TRBD1 TRBJ2-1 TRBV28 CASSWTGLYNEQFF TGTGCCAGCAGTTGGACAGGGTTATACAATGAGCAGTTCTTC
many . TRBJ1-5 TRBV4-1 CASSQGGLIVAQPQHF TGCGCCAGCAGCCAGGGTGGTTTAATCGTCGCTCAGCCCCAGCATTTT
many TRBD2 TRBJ2-3 TRBV7-2 CASSLLLAGADTQYF TGTGCCAGCAGCTTATTGCTAGCGGGGGCAGATACGCAGTATTTT
few . TRBJ1-2 TRBV6-5 CASSLRGGYGYTF TGTGCCAGCAGTTTGCGAGGAGGCTATGGCTACACCTTC
many TRBD2 TRBJ2-1 TRBV7-2 CASSFPTSGNNEQFF TGTGCCAGCAGCTTCCCCACTAGCGGGAACAATGAGCAGTTCTTC
few . TRBJ2-5 TRBV12-3/TRBV12-4 CASSDRLQETQYF TGTGCCAGCAGTGACAGATTACAAGAGACCCAGTACTTC
. . TRBJ1-2 TRBV6-2/TRBV6-3 CASSYADAAYGYTF TGTGCCAGCAGTTACGCGGACGCAGCCTATGGCTACACCTTC
few . TRBJ2-3 TRBV20-1 CSAPDGGGGTDTQYF TGCAGTGCCCCCGATGGCGGGGGCGGCACAGATACGCAGTATTTT
medium-sized . TRBJ1-1 TRBV20-1 CSAREQTTEAFF TGCAGTGCTAGAGAGCAGACCACTGAAGCTTTCTTT
many . TRBJ2-5 TRBV7-6 CASSPGVGRGETQYF TGTGCCAGCAGCCCTGGGGTGGGACGAGGAGAGACCCAGTACTTC
many . TRBJ1-2 TRBV10-3 CATQGYGYTF TGTGCCACCCAAGGCTATGGCTACACCTTC
. TRBD2 TRBJ2-3 TRBV2 CASTGGGGTQYF TGTGCCAGCACGGGAGGAGGCGGTACGCAGTATTTT
. . TRBJ2-3 TRBV9 CASSVVPWGTDTQYF TGTGCCAGCAGCGTAGTTCCCTGGGGCACAGATACGCAGTATTTT
many . TRBJ2-3 TRBV7-2 CASSLRWETETDTQYF TGTGCCAGCAGCTTAAGGTGGGAGACAGAAACAGATACGCAGTATTTT
few TRBD2 TRBJ2-5 TRBV5-1 CASSASGVGETQYF TGCGCCAGCAGTGCTAGCGGGGTAGGAGAGACCCAGTACTTC
few . TRBJ2-2 TRBV6-6 CASTPGARNTGELFF TGTGCCAGCACCCCGGGCGCAAGGAACACCGGGGAGCTGTTTTTT
. TRBD2 TRBJ2-1 TRBV29-1 CGAALAGGDNEQFF TGCGGCGCCGCGCTAGCGGGAGGGGACAATGAGCAGTTCTTC
medium-sized TRBD1 TRBJ1-6 TRBV2 CASRERDSTNSPLHF TGTGCCAGCAGAGAACGGGACAGTACAAACTCACCCCTCCACTTT
many . TRBJ1-2 TRBV18 CASSLDMYGYTF TGTGCCAGCTCACTGGACATGTATGGCTACACCTTC
many . TRBJ1-6 TRBV2 CASSVIDSNSPLHF TGTGCCAGCAGTGTGATTGATAGTAATTCACCCCTCCACTTT
. . TRBJ1-1 TRBV20-1 CSAARTENTEAFF TGCAGTGCTGCCAGGACGGAGAACACTGAAGCTTTCTTT
few TRBD1 TRBJ2-7 TRBV9 CASSPGTGFSYEQYF TGTGCCAGCAGCCCCGGGACAGGGTTCTCCTACGAGCAGTACTTC
. TRBD1 TRBJ2-5 TRBV6-1 CASSSRTGTETQYF TGTGCCAGCAGTTCACGGACAGGGACAGAGACCCAGTACTTC
few . TRBJ1-6 TRBV7-2 CASSPRNNSPLHF TGTGCCAGCAGCCCCCGGAATAATTCACCCCTCCACTTT
many . TRBJ1-5 TRBV19 CASSIFGYSNQPQHF TGTGCCAGTAGTATATTTGGGTACAGCAATCAGCCCCAGCATTTT
. . TRBJ2-3 TRBV18 CASSVGESYGTQYF TGTGCCAGCTCAGTGGGGGAGTCATATGGTACGCAGTATTTT
many TRBD1 TRBJ2-7 TRBV3-1 CASSQGTGSEQYF TGTGCCAGCAGCCAGGGGACAGGGTCCGAGCAGTACTTC
few . TRBJ2-5 TRBV3-1 CASSQDRIGAQETQYF TGTGCCAGCAGCCAAGATCGTATAGGGGCTCAAGAGACCCAGTACTTC
many . TRBJ2-2 TRBV7-6 CASSLIGDTGELFF TGTGCCAGCAGCTTAATTGGGGACACCGGGGAGCTGTTTTTT
many . TRBJ2-3 TRBV9 CASSVFGTSTDTQYF TGTGCCAGCAGCGTATTCGGGACTAGCACAGATACGCAGTATTTT
many . TRBJ2-2 TRBV7-3 CASSLSRPPTGELFF TGTGCCAGCAGCTTAAGCCGTCCCCCAACCGGGGAGCTGTTTTTT
few . TRBJ1-1 TRBV12-5 CASATGGDTEAFF TGTGCTAGTGCCACGGGGGGAGACACTGAAGCTTTCTTT
few . TRBJ1-2 TRBV28 CASSLSTFSASNYGYTF TGTGCCAGCAGTTTAAGTACGTTCTCAGCGTCTAACTATGGCTACACCTTC
many . TRBJ2-7 TRBV19 CASSIRGAPYEQYF TGTGCAAGTAGTATACGGGGGGCGCCCTACGAGCAGTACTTC
. . TRBJ1-4 TRBV20-1 CSAREPKQGPVGTNEKLFF TGCAGTGCTAGAGAACCCAAACAGGGTCCGGTGGGGACTAATGAAAAACTGTTTTTT
few . TRBJ1-4 TRBV19 CASSDGSASNEKLFF TGTGCCAGTAGTGACGGGTCAGCGAGCAATGAAAAACTGTTTTTT